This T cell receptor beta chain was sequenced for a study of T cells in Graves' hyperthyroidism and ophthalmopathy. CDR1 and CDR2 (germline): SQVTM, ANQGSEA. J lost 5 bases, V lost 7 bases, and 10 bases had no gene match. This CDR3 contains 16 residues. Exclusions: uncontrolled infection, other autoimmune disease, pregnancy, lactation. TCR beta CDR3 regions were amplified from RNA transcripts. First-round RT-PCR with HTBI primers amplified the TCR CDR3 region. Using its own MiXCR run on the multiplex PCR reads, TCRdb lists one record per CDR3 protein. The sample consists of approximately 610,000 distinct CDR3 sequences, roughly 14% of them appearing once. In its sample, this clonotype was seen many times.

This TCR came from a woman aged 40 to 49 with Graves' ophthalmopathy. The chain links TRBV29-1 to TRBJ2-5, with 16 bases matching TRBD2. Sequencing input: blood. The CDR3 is CSGAGTSGRAAETQYF. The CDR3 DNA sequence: TGCAGCGGTGCTGGGACTAGCGGGAGGGCCGCCGAGACCCAGTACTTC.